This TCR beta chain was sequenced during a study of T cell repertoires in cytomegalovirus infection. In the study overall: Matching HLA type and CMV infection were both indicated by public TCR beta signatures.

V was clipped by 8 bases and J by 10 bases, with 21 bases between them. This CDR3 region has 14 residues. Per germline, CDR1 MNHNY and CDR2 SVGAGI (reference sequence). MiXCR, applied by TCRdb to the reads, yields one record per CDR3 protein. The table includes approximately 730,000 distinct CDR3 sequences, around a third detected once. Details on this clonotype: Antigen unknown.

The V call is TRBV6-6, the J call TRBJ2-1; D is uncertain. The sequencing here drew on cultured PBMCs, taken from culture after CMV antigen stimulation. The sequence derives from a human donor in good health (CMV status not recorded). Some clones in this sample may be carry-over from other donors' samples. The chain's CDR3 is CASQTRPALGEQFF. DNA for the CDR3: TGTGCCAGCCAAACAAGGCCCGCATTGGGCGAGCAGTTCTTC.